A single sample is the source of the 4 T cell receptor beta chains below, sequenced in a study of blood T cell repertoires in COVID-19. Sequencing used immunoSEQ multiplex PCR; TCRdb keeps in-frame clones, though not all of them. The table lists tens of thousands of clones, roughly 90% of them singletons. Material for sequencing was peripheral blood. These receptors all come from a man aged 50 to 59 with acute or convalescent COVID-19.

As DNA, the CDR3 is TGTGCCAGCAGCTTAGATTCGAGGTCGCCCCAGCATTTT. Residues: CASSLDSRSPQHF. V is TRBV11-3 and J is TRBJ1-5, with no clear D. The CDR3 is made up of 13 amino acids. Germline CDR1 reads SGHNT; CDR2 reads YENEEA. The V and J ends lost 0 bases and 9 bases respectively, with 9 bases between them.

The rearrangement uses TRBV5-4 and TRBJ2-3; the D is unclear. The CDR3 length is 13 residues. Trimming removed 4 bases at V and 0 bases at J, with 6 bases between. Germline CDR1 and CDR2: SGHNT and YYREEE (reference sequence). The CDR3 DNA reads TGTGCCAGCAGCCCTCCTAGCACAGATACGCAGTATTTT. Residues: CASSPPSTDTQYF. Supplemented by reference TRBV5-4 and TRBJ2-3, the full variable domain reads ETGVTQSPTHLIKTRGQQVTLRCSSQSGHNTVSWYQQALGQGPQFIFQYYREEENGRGNFPPRFSGLQFPNYSSELNVNALELDDSALYLCASSPPSTDTQYFGPGTRLTVL.

This clone has more than one count but fewer than ten. The rearrangement links TRBV14 to TRBJ1-3; D is unclear. Germline V CDR1 and CDR2: SGHDN, FVKESK. CDR3 length equals 14 residues. V was clipped by 0 bases and J by 2 bases, with 5 bases between them. CDR3 loop: CASSQDHPGNTIYF. The CDR3 region has the DNA TGTGCCAGCAGCCAAGATCATCCTGGAAACACCATATATTTT.

This clone was picked up one time. The genes are TRBV30 and TRBJ1-2, with TRBD1 matching 7 bases. Germline V lookup: CDR1 GTSNPN, CDR2 SVGIG (reference sequence). The CDR3 covers 12 residues. Trimming at V came to 1 base and at J to 7 bases, leaving 3 bases not matched to a gene. The CDR3 bases are TGTGCCTGGAGTGAAGGGGGCCGTGGCTACACCTTC. It translates to CAWSEGGRGYTF.